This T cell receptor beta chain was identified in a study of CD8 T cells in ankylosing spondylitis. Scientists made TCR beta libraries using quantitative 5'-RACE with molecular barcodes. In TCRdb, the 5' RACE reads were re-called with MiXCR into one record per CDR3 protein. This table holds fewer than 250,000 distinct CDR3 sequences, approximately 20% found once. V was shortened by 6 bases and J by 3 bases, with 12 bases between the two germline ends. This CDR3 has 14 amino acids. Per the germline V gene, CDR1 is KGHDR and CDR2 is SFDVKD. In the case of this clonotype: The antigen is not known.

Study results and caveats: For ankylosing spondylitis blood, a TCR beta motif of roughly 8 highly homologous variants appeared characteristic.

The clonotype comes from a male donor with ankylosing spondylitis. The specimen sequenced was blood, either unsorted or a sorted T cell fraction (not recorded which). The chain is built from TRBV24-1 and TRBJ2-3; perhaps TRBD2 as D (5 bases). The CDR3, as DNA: TGTGCCACCAGTCCGGGGAGTGGTACAGATACGCAGTATTTT. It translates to CATSPGSGTDTQYF.